The 11 T cell receptor beta chains below all came from one sample that was sequenced in a study of blood T cell repertoires in COVID-19. Repertoires were generated with immunoSEQ multiplex PCR, while TCRdb's copy carries only in-frame clones and drops some. Of under 250,000 clones in the sample, approximately 78% were seen once. Sequencing was performed on peripheral blood. Every receptor here comes from a woman aged 70 to 79 with COVID-19, enrolled during active disease.

V is TRBV30 and J is TRBJ2-4; TRBD2 matches at 14 bases. Per the germline V gene, CDR1 is GTSNPN and CDR2 is SVGIG (reference sequence). After removal of 5 bases from V and 2 bases from J, the junction contained 20 bases not matched to a gene. This CDR3 is 21 amino acids long. This CDR3 is CAWGVRLAGGFNKLSKNIQYF. Here the CDR3 DNA reads TGTGCCTGGGGGGTGAGACTAGCGGGAGGGTTTAACAAGCTCTCCAAAAACATTCAGTACTTC.

The chain uses TRBV3-1 (or the pseudogene TRBV3-2) and TRBJ1-4; 7 bases line up with TRBD1. The CDR3 is made up of 15 amino acids. V lost 4 bases to trimming and J lost 7 bases; unmatched junction nucleotides: 9. Germline V gene sequence: CDR1 LGHDT, CDR2 YNNKEL (reference sequence). The DNA for the CDR3 is TGTGCCAGCAGCCGAAGACAGGGAGTGGCTGAAAAACTGTTTTTT. Translated, it gives CASSRRQGVAEKLFF.

The chain employs TRBV11-2 and TRBJ2-1; 8 bases are a match to TRBD1. The germline V gene has CDR1 SGHAT and CDR2 FQNNGV. Trimming at V came to 0 bases and at J to 6 bases, leaving 13 bases not matched to a gene. This CDR3 has 18 amino acids. CDR3 in amino acids: CASSLDYRPTDRGNEQFF. The CDR3 nucleotides are TGTGCCAGCAGCTTAGATTACCGGCCTACCGACAGGGGCAATGAGCAGTTCTTC.

In DNA form, the CDR3 reads TGCAGCGTTGAAAGGGGGACAGGGGGAGAGACCCAGTACTTC. This gives the protein CSVERGTGGETQYF. The chain has TRBV29-1 and TRBJ2-5, with 11 bases that match TRBD1. CDR1 and CDR2 (germline): SQVTM, ANQGSEA. With 2 bases clipped from V and 4 bases from J, the junction kept 3 bases outside the gene matches. CDR3 length equals 14 residues.

This rearrangement joins TRBV18 to TRBJ2-7; D call uncertain. The CDR3 runs to 13 residues. CDR1 is KGHSH and CDR2 is LQKENI in the germline V gene. V lost 2 bases, J lost 4 bases, and 9 bases lay in between. CDR3 bases: TGTGCCAGCTCACCAACAGATCTATACGAGCAGTACTTC. As protein: CASSPTDLYEQYF. Based on the CDR3 plus reference TRBV18 and TRBJ2-7, the full variable domain is NAGVMQNPRHLVRRRGQEARLRCSPMKGHSHVYWYRQLPEEGLKFMVYLQKENIIDESGMPKERFSAEFPKEGPSILRIQQVVRGDSAAYFCASSPTDLYEQYFGPGTRLTVT.

The chain carries TRBV3-1 (or the pseudogene TRBV3-2) and TRBJ1-1; the D is unclear. The CDR3 is 11 residues long. Germline V CDR1 and CDR2: LGHDT, YNNKEL (reference sequence). Trimming left V 0 bases short and J 8 bases short, with 4 bases between. The CDR3 region is CASSQESEAFF. Here the CDR3 DNA reads TGTGCCAGCAGCCAAGAGTCGGAAGCTTTCTTT.

The chain has TRBV27 and TRBJ2-7; D remains ambiguous. The CDR3 has 13 amino acids. V lost 6 bases, J lost 4 bases, and 13 bases lay in between. Looked up from germline, CDR1 is MNHEY and CDR2 is SMNVEV (reference sequence). CDR3 bases: TGTGCCAGCAGCCCCAGACTCCCTTACGAGCAGTACTTC. Translating gives CASSPRLPYEQYF.

This chain connects TRBV6-2 or TRBV6-3 to TRBJ1-4, with D perhaps TRBD1 (5 bases). Germline CDR1 reads MNHEY; CDR2 reads SVGEGT. This CDR3 region has 15 residues. Trimming stripped 6 bases from V and 8 bases from J, with 19 bases between. The CDR3 coding sequence is TGTGCCAGCAGCTCAGGAGGGGCTGTGGAGGAAAAACTGTTTTTT. It is translated as CASSSGGAVEEKLFF.

This clone was counted a single time. This CDR3 reads CASSNGTGGSGELFF. CDR3 DNA sequence: TGCGCCAGCAGCAACGGGACAGGGGGCTCCGGGGAGCTGTTTTTT. This chain links TRBV5-1 with TRBJ2-2, with 12 bases fitting TRBD1. The CDR3 runs to 15 residues. CDR1 and CDR2 (germline): SGHRS, YFSETQ. After removal of 4 bases from V and 6 bases from J, the junction contained 4 bases not matched to a gene.

This sequence joins TRBV2 and TRBJ1-4, with 9 bases identical to TRBD1. With V trimmed by 7 bases and J by 7 bases, 7 bases remained unmatched. Germline V gene lookup returns CDR1 SNHLY and CDR2 FYNNEI. CDR3 length: 14 residues. This chain's CDR3 is CASNQQGAREKLFF. CDR3 bases: TGTGCCAGCAATCAACAGGGGGCCCGTGAAAAACTGTTTTTT.

This CDR3 is CASSLIRGVYTF. The CDR3 nucleotides read TGTGCCAGCAGTTTAATTCGGGGGGTTTACACCTTC. The V gene is TRBV12-3 or TRBV12-4, the J gene TRBJ1-2; D is possibly TRBD1 (5 bases). The V and J ends lost 2 bases and 11 bases respectively, with 12 bases between them. The CDR3 is 12 amino acids.